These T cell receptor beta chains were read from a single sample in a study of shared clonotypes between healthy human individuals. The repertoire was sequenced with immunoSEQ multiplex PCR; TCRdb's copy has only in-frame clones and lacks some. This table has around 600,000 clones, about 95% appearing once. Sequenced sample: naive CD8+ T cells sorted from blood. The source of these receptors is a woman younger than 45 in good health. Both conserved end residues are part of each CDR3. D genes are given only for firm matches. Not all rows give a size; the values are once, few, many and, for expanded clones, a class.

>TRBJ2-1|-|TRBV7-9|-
CASSLESPSSYNEQFF
TGTGCCAGCAGCTTAGAGTCCCCCAGCTCCTACAATGAGCAGTTCTTC
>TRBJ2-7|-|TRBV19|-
CASSREGFHEQYF
TGTGCCAGTAGTAGGGAAGGGTTCCACGAGCAGTACTTC
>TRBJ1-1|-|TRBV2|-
CASRETGYTEAFF
TGTGCCAGCAGGGAAACAGGGTACACTGAAGCTTTCTTT
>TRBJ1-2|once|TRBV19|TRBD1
CASSWGQLFYGYTF
TGTGCCAGTAGTTGGGGACAGCTATTCTATGGCTACACCTTC
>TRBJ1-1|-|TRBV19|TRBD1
CASSIGQGNTEAFF
TGTGCCAGTAGTATCGGACAGGGGAACACTGAAGCTTTCTTT
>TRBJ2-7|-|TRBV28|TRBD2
CASGTNGYEQYF
TGTGCCTCCGGGACTAACGGCTACGAGCAGTACTTC
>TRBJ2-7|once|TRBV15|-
CATRDTGSHEQYF
TGTGCCACCAGGGATACAGGGTCCCACGAGCAGTACTTC
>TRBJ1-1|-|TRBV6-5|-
CASSLHQVLGGTEAFF
TGTGCCAGCAGTTTGCATCAGGTGTTAGGGGGCACTGAAGCTTTCTTT
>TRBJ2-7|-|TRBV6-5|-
CASSYSSGSTTYEQYF
TGTGCCAGCAGTTACTCATCGGGCAGTACTACCTACGAGCAGTACTTC
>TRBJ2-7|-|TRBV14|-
CASSQEGVNDEQYF
TGTGCCAGCAGCCAAGAAGGGGTTAACGACGAGCAGTACTTC
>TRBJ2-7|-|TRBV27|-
CASSLFGRNYEQYF
TGTGCCAGCAGTTTATTCGGCCGCAACTACGAGCAGTACTTC
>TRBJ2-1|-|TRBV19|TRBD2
CASSNSGRAYNEQFF
TGTGCCAGTAGTAATAGCGGGAGAGCTTACAATGAGCAGTTCTTC
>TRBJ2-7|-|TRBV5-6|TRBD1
CASSQTGGSAYEQYF
TGTGCCAGCAGCCAGACAGGGGGTTCCGCCTACGAGCAGTACTTC
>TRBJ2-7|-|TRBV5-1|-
CASSLAGGTATYEQYF
TGCGCCAGCAGCTTGGCCGGGGGGACAGCGACCTACGAGCAGTACTTC
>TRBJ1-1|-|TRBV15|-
CATSRDKGTEAFF
TGTGCCACCAGCAGAGATAAAGGGACTGAAGCTTTCTTT
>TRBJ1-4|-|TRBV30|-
CAWSGLGLPWEKLFF
TGTGCCTGGAGTGGTCTCGGACTCCCGTGGGAAAAACTGTTTTTT
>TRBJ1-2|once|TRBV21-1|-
CASSKARPSDGYTF
TGTGCCAGCAGCAAAGCAAGGCCTTCGGATGGCTACACCTTC
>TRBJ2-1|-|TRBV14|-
CASSQWGDTAWDEQFF
TGTGCCAGCAGCCAATGGGGGGACACCGCCTGGGATGAGCAGTTCTTC
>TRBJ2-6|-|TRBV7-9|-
CASGTGANVLTF
TGTGCCAGCGGAACTGGGGCCAACGTCCTGACTTTC
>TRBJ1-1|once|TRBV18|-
CASSPRTDGLNTEAFF
TGTGCCAGCTCACCACGGACAGATGGACTGAACACTGAAGCTTTCTTT
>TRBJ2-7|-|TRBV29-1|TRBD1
CSVSGGAVPSYEQYF
TGCAGCGTTTCAGGGGGCGCAGTGCCTTCCTACGAGCAGTACTTC
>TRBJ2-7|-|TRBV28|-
CASTTADSSSYYEQYF
TGTGCCAGCACTACTGCGGACTCTAGCAGTTACTACGAGCAGTACTTC
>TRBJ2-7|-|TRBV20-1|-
CSARSYEQYF
TGCAGTGCTCGCAGCTACGAGCAGTACTTC
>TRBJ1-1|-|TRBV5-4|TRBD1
CASSGGQTLNTEAFF
TGTGCCAGCAGCGGGGGACAGACATTGAACACTGAAGCTTTCTTT
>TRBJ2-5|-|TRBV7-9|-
CASSLFGGPKETQYF
TGTGCCAGCAGCTTATTTGGAGGGCCTAAAGAGACCCAGTACTTC
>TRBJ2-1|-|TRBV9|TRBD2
CASSPKTGTSMAEQFF
TGTGCCAGCAGCCCAAAGACCGGGACTAGCATGGCTGAGCAGTTCTTC
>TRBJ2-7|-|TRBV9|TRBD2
CASSETSGSLTYEQYF
TGTGCCAGCAGCGAAACTAGCGGGAGCTTGACCTACGAGCAGTACTTC
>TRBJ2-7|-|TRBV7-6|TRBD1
CASSLYRGDYEQYF
TGTGCCAGCAGCTTATACAGGGGCGACTACGAGCAGTACTTC
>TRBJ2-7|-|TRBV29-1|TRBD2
CSVETSGATYEQYF
TGCAGCGTTGAGACTAGCGGGGCTACCTACGAGCAGTACTTC
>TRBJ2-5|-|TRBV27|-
CASSSTGFGLQETQYF
TGTGCCAGCAGCAGCACAGGGTTTGGCCTACAAGAGACCCAGTACTTC
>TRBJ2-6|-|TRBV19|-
CASSIQGYSGANVLTF
TGTGCCAGTAGTATACAGGGATACTCTGGGGCCAACGTCCTGACTTTC
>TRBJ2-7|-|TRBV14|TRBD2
CASSQVTNRAGDYEQYF
TGTGCCAGCAGCCAAGTTACGAACCGAGCGGGGGACTACGAGCAGTACTTC
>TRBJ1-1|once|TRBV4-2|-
CASSQRVGAPEAFF
TGTGCCAGCAGCCAGCGTGTCGGGGCCCCTGAAGCTTTCTTT
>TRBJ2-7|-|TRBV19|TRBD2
CASSLQRENGEQYF
TGTGCCAGTAGTCTCCAGCGGGAGAATGGCGAGCAGTACTTC
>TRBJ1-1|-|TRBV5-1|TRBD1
CASSPGQGSHTEAFF
TGCGCCAGCAGCCCGGGACAGGGGTCGCACACTGAAGCTTTCTTT
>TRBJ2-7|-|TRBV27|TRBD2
CASSWAGGTYEQYF
TGTGCCAGCAGTTGGGCGGGAGGAACCTACGAGCAGTACTTC
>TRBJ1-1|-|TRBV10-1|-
CASSGPDEAFF
TGCGCCAGCAGTGGTCCGGATGAAGCTTTCTTT
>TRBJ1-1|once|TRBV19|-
CASSNQTQGRDTEAFF
TGTGCCAGTAGTAACCAGACCCAGGGCCGGGACACTGAAGCTTTCTTT
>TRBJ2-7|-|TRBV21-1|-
CASSKRRGTSGGPYEQYF
TGTGCCAGCAGTAAACGGAGGGGCACTAGCGGGGGTCCCTACGAGCAGTACTTC
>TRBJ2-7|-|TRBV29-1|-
CSVEELLRGTYEQYF
TGCAGCGTTGAAGAGCTCTTGCGGGGAACCTACGAGCAGTACTTC
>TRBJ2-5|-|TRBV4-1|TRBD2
CASSQEWTSTEVVQETQYF
TGCGCCAGCAGCCAAGAATGGACTAGCACCGAGGTCGTACAAGAGACCCAGTACTTC
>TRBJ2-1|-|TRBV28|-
CASHSSGWSEQFF
TGTGCCAGCCATTCAAGTGGTTGGAGTGAGCAGTTCTTC
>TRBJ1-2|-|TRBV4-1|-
CASSRGSYGYTF
TGCGCCAGCAGCCGGGGATCCTATGGCTACACCTTC
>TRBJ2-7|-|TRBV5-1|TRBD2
CASSLGPSGETYEQYF
TGCGCCAGCAGCTTGGGTCCTAGCGGGGAGACCTACGAGCAGTACTTC
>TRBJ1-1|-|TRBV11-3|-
CASSSGGTEAFF
TGTGCCAGCAGCTCAGGTGGCACTGAAGCTTTCTTT
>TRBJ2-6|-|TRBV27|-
CASSVTDSGANVLTF
TGTGCCAGCAGTGTGACAGACTCTGGGGCCAACGTCCTGACTTTC
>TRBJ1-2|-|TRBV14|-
CASSQLLTYGYTF
TGTGCCAGCAGCCAACTCTTGACCTACGGCTACACCTTC
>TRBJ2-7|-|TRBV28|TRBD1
CASSFIRTGTYEQYF
TGTGCCAGCAGTTTTATCCGGACAGGGACCTACGAGCAGTACTTC
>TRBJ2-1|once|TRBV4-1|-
CASSQEPSVYNEQFF
TGCGCCAGCAGCCAGGAGCCTAGCGTCTACAATGAGCAGTTCTTC
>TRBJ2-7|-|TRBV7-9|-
CASSPPMGVEQYF
TGTGCCAGCAGCCCCCCCATGGGGGTCGAGCAGTACTTC
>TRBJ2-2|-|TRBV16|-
CASSQTTRDTGELFF
TGTGCCAGCAGCCAAACTACGAGGGACACCGGGGAGCTGTTTTTT
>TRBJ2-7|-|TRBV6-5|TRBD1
CASEDRDYEQYF
TGTGCCTCGGAGGACAGGGACTACGAGCAGTACTTC
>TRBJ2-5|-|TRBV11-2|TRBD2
CASSLDDGTSEETQYF
TGTGCCAGCAGCTTAGATGATGGGACTAGCGAAGAGACCCAGTACTTC
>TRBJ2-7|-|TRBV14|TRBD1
CASCRATGWILYEQYF
TGTGCCAGCTGCCGCGCGACAGGGTGGATCCTCTACGAGCAGTACTTC
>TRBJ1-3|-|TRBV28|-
CASTGGPGNTIYF
TGTGCCAGCACGGGTGGCCCTGGAAACACCATATATTTT
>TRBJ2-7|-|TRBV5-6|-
CASSSSGISYEQYF
TGTGCCAGCAGCTCGTCCGGGATATCCTACGAGCAGTACTTC
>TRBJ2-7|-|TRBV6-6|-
CASSHPAQSYEQYF
TGTGCCAGCAGTCACCCTGCCCAGTCCTACGAGCAGTACTTC